This TCR beta chain was sequenced in a study of blood T cell repertoires in COVID-19. The protocol was immunoSEQ multiplex PCR, while the TCRdb copy is restricted to in-frame clones and leaves out a portion. The sample has some 290,000 clones, about nine tenths seen once. The germline gives CDR1 MNHEY, CDR2 SMNVEV (reference sequence). The CDR3 extends over 16 amino acids. V was clipped by 4 bases and J by 1 base; unmatched bases: 5. The sequenced sample consisted of PBMCs or T cells enriched from blood (not recorded which). J is TRBJ2-2 and V is TRBV27; 8 bases fit TRBD1. The receptor comes from a middle-aged woman with acute COVID-19. CDR3 protein: CASSSWGTGNTGELFF. CDR3 coding DNA: TGTGCCAGCAGTTCGTGGGGGACAGGGAACACCGGGGAGCTGTTTTTT.